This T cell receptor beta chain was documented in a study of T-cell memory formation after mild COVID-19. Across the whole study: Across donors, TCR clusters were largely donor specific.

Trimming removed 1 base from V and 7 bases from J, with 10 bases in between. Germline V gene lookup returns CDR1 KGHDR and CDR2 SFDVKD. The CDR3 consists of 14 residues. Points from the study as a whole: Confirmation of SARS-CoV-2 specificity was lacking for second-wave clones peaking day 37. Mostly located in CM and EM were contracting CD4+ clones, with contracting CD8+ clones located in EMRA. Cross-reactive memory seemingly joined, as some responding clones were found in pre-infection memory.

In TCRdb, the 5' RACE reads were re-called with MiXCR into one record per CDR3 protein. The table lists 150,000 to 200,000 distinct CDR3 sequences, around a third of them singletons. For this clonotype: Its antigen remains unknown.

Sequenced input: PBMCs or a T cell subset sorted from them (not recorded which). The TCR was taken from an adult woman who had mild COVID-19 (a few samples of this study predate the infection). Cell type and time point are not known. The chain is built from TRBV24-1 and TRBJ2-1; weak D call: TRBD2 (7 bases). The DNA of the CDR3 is TGTGCCACCAGTGATTTTCGGGGGGCTAATGAGCAGTTCTTC. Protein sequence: CATSDFRGANEQFF.